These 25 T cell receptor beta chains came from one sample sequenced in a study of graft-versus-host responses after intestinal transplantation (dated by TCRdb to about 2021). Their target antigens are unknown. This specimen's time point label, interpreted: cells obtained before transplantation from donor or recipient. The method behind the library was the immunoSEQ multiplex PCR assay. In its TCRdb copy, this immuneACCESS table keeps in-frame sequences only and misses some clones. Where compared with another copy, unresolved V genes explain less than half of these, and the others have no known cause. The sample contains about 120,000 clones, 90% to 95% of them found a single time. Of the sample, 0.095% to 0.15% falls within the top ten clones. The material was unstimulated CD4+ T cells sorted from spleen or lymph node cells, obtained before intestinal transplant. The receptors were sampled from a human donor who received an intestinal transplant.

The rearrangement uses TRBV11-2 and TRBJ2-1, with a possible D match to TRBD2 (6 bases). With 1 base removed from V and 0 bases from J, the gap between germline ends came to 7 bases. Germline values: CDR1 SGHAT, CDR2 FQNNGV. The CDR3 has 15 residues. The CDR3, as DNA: TGTGCCAGCAGCTTAGTTAGCGGCTCCTACAATGAGCAGTTCTTC. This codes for CASSLVSGSYNEQFF.

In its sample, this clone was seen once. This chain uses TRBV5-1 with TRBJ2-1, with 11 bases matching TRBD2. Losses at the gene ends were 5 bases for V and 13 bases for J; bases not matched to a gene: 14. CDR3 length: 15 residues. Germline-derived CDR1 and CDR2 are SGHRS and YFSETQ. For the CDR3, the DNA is TGCGCCAGCAGACCTGCTACTAGCGGGAGACCTCAACAGTTCTTC. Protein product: CASRPATSGRPQQFF.

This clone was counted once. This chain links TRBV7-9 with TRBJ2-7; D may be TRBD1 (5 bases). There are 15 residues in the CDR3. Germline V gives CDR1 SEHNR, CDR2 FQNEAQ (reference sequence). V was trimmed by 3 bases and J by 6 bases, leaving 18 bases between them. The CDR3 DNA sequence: TGTGCCAGCAGCTTTCAAGCAGGGCCCTATTCCGAGCAGTACTTC. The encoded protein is CASSFQAGPYSEQYF.

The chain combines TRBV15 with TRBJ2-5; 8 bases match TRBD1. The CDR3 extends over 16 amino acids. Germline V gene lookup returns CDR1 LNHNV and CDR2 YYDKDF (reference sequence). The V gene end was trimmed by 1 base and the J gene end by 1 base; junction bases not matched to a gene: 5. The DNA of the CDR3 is TGTGCCACCAGCAGAGGAGACAGGGGATTCCAAGAGACCCAGTACTTC. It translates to CATSRGDRGFQETQYF.

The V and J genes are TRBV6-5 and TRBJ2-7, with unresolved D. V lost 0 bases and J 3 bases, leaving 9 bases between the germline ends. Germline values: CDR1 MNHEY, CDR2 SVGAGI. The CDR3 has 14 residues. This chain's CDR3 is CASSYSRPFYEQYF. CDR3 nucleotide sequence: TGTGCCAGCAGTTACTCGCGGCCCTTCTACGAGCAGTACTTC.

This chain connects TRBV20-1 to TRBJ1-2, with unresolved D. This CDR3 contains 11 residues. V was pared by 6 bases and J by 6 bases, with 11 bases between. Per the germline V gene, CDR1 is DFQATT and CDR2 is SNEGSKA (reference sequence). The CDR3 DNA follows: TGCAGTGCAGGTCGGAGGGATGGCTACACCTTC. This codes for CSAGRRDGYTF.

The CDR3 spells CASSPLGVRQAGGELFF. The CDR3 DNA reads as TGTGCCAGCTCACCCTTAGGAGTGCGACAGGCGGGCGGGGAGCTGTTTTTT. The rearrangement uses TRBV18 and TRBJ2-2, with D perhaps matching TRBD1 (6 bases). Looked up from germline, CDR1 is KGHSH and CDR2 is LQKENI. V dropped 3 bases and J dropped 7 bases, with 21 bases sitting between them. The CDR3 spans 17 residues.

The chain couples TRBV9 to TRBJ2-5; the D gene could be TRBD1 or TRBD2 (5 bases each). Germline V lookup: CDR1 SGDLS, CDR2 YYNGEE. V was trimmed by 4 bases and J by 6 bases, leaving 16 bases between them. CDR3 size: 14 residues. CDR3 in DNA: TGTGCCAGCAGCCAGGGCGGAGGAGGAAAGACCCAGTACTTC. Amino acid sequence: CASSQGGGGKTQYF.

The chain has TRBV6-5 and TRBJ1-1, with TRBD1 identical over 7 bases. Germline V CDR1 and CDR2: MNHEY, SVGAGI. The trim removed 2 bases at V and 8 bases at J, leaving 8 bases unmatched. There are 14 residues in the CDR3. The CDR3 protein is CASSYVQGKGEAFF. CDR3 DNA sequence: TGTGCCAGCAGTTACGTACAGGGGAAGGGGGAAGCTTTCTTT.

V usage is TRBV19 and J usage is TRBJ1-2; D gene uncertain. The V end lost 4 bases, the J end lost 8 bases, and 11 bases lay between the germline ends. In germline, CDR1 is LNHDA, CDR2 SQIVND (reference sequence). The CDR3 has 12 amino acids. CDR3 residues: CASSRPSSGYTF. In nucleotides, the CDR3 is TGTGCCAGTAGTAGACCGAGCTCGGGCTACACCTTC.

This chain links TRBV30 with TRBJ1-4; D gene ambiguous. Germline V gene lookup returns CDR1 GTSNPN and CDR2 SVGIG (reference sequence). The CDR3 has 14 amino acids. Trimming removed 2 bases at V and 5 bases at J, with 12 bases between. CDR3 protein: CAWSLSSFNEKLFF. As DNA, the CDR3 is TGTGCCTGGAGTCTATCTAGCTTCAATGAAAAACTGTTTTTT.

In nucleotides, the CDR3 is TGTGCCAGTAGTGCTACAGGGGGCACTGAAGCTTTCTTT. As protein: CASSATGGTEAFF. The chain employs TRBV19 and TRBJ1-1; 8 bases are shared with TRBD1. Trimming at V came to 5 bases and at J to 4 bases, leaving 3 bases not matched to a gene. Germline V lookup: CDR1 LNHDA, CDR2 SQIVND (reference sequence). The length of the CDR3 is 13 residues.

The CDR3 region is CASSPMGYGNQPQHF. CDR3 DNA: TGTGCCAGCAGTCCGATGGGGTATGGCAATCAGCCCCAGCATTTT. J is TRBJ1-5 and V is TRBV6-5; D gene uncertain. Between the trimmed V and J ends, which lost 5 bases and 2 bases, there was a span of 13 bases. CDR3 length: 15 residues. The V gene's germline CDR1 is MNHEY and CDR2 SVGAGI.

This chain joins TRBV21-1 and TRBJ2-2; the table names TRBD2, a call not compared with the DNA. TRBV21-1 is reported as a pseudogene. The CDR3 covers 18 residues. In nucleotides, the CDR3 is TGTGCCAGCAGCAGATCCAGCGCCGTCGGGGTGAACACCGGGGAGCTGTTTTTT. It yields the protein CASSRSSAVGVNTGELFF.

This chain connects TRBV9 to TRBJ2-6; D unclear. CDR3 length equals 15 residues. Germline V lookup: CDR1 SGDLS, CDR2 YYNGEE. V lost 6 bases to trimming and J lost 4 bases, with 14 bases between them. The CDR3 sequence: CASTQYPGGANVLTF. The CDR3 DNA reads TGTGCCAGCACCCAATACCCCGGGGGGGCCAACGTCCTGACTTTC.

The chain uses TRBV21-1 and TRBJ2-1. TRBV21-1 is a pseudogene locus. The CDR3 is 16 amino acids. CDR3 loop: CASSIEGPSSYNEQFF. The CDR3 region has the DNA TGTGCCAGCAGCATAGAGGGGCCCAGCTCCTACAATGAGCAGTTCTTC.

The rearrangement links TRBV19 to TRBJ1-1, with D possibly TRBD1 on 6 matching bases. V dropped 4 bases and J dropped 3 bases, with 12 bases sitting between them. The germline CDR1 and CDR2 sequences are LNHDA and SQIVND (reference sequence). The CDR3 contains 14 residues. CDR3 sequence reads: CASSSDRMYTEAFF. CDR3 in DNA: TGTGCCAGTAGTAGCGACAGGATGTACACTGAAGCTTTCTTT.

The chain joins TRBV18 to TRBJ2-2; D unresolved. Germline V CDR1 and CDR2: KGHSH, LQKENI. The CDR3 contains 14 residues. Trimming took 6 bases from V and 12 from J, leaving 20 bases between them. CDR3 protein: CASSQDPKDGQLFF. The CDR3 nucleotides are TGTGCCAGCTCGCAGGACCCCAAGGACGGTCAGCTGTTTTTT. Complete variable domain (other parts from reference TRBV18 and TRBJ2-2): NAGVMQNPRHLVRRRGQEARLRCSPMKGHSHVYWYRQLPEEGLKFMVYLQKENIIDESGMPKERFSAEFPKEGPSILRIQQVVRGDSAAYFCASSQDPKDGQLFFGEGSRLTVL.

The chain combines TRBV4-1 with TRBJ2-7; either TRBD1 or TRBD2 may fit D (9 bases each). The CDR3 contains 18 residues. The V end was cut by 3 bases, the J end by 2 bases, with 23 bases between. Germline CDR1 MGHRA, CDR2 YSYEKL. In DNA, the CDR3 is TGCGCCAGCAGCCAGGGACAGGGACCCATAGCGGGGGCCTACGAGCAGTACTTC. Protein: CASSQGQGPIAGAYEQYF.

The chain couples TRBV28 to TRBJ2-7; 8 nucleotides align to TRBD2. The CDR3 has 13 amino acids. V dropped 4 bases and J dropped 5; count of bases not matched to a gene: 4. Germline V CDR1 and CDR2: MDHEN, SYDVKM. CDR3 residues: CASSSGGRNEQYF. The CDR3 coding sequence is TGTGCCAGCAGTTCCGGCGGGAGGAACGAGCAGTACTTC.

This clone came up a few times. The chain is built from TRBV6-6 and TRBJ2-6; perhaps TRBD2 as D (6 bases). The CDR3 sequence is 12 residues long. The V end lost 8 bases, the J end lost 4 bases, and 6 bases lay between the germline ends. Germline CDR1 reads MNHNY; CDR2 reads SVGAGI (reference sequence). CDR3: CASRGGANVLTF. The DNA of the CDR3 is TGTGCCAGCCGGGGGGGGGCCAACGTCCTGACTTTC.

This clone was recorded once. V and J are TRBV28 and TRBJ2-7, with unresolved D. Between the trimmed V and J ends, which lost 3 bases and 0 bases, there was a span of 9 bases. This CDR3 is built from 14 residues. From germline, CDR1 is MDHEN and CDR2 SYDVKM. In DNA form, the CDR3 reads TGTGCCAGCAGTTTTGCTGTACCCTCCTACGAGCAGTACTTC. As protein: CASSFAVPSYEQYF.

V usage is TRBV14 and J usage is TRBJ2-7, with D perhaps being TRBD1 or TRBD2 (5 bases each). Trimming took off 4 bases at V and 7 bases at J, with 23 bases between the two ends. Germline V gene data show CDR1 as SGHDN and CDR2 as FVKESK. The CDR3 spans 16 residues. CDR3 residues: CASSPDPGQGQLEQYF. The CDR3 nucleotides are TGTGCCAGCAGCCCAGACCCGGGGCAGGGCCAACTAGAGCAGTACTTC.

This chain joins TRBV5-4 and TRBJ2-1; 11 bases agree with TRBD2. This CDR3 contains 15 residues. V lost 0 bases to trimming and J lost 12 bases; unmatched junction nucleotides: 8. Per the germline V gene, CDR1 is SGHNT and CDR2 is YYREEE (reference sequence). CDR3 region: CASSLAGTSGTWQFF. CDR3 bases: TGTGCCAGCAGCTTGGCCGGGACTAGCGGCACCTGGCAGTTCTTC.

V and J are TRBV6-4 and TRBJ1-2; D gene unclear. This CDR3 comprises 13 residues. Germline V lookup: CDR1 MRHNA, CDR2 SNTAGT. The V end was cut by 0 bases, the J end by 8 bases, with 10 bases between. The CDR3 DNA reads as TGTGCCAGCAGTGACTCGGGTATTTCCGGCTACACCTTC. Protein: CASSDSGISGYTF.